The 22 T cell receptor beta chains below were found in one sample sequenced in a study of blood T cell repertoires in COVID-19. Some clones are missing from TCRdb's copy, which holds only in-frame ones; the method was immunoSEQ multiplex PCR. Altogether a few hundred thousand clones are present, about 85% being singletons, with the ten largest covering 3% to 4.5%. The specimen sequenced was peripheral blood. The receptors were gathered from a woman aged 18-35 years with acute or convalescent COVID-19.

The chain recombines TRBV6-6 with TRBJ2-7, with 8 positions matching TRBD1. CDR3 length equals 15 residues. Germline V gene sequence: CDR1 MNHNY, CDR2 SVGAGI (reference sequence). J gave up 7 bases and V 0 bases, and 8 bases lay outside the gene matches. Here the CDR3 DNA reads TGTGCCAGCAGTTACTCACAGGGGGTGGCCCGGGAGCAGTACTTC. It encodes CASSYSQGVAREQYF.

V usage is TRBV5-1 and J usage is TRBJ1-1, with 7 bases identical to TRBD1. The length of the CDR3 is 14 residues. CDR1 is SGHRS, CDR2 YFSETQ, per germline. J was trimmed by 10 bases and V by 4 bases; bases with no gene match: 13. For the CDR3, the DNA is TGCGCCAGCAGCCCTCTAACAGGGGTTCCTCCAGCTTTCTTT. Translation gives CASSPLTGVPPAFF.

This clone has a single count. This chain links TRBV5-4 with TRBJ2-1; D not resolved. The CDR3 has 12 residues. Per the germline V gene, CDR1 is SGHNT and CDR2 is YYREEE (reference sequence). V was trimmed by 2 bases and J by 6 bases, leaving 6 bases between them. Here the CDR3 DNA reads TGTGCCAGCAGCTTACCAGGCAATGAGCAGTTCTTC. Its protein product is CASSLPGNEQFF.

The CDR3 bases are TGTGCCAGCGACGTCGGGACAGGGGTCAGTGAGCAGTTCTTC. Its translation: CASDVGTGVSEQFF. V gene TRBV2 combines with J gene TRBJ2-1; 10 bases fit TRBD1. The CDR3 spans 14 residues. Trimming cost V 8 bases and J 9 bases; bases outside gene matches: 10. In germline, CDR1 is SNHLY, CDR2 FYNNEI.

V and J are TRBV28 and TRBJ2-7, with a possible D match to TRBD2 (6 bases). Germline V lookup: CDR1 MDHEN, CDR2 SYDVKM. Between the trimmed V and J ends, which lost 8 bases and 3 bases, there was a span of 17 bases. The CDR3 covers 14 residues. The CDR3 loop is CASGRTMARYEQYF. The CDR3 nucleotides read TGTGCCAGCGGGAGGACGATGGCTCGCTACGAGCAGTACTTC.

The chain couples TRBV19 to TRBJ2-3; D is ambiguous. Deletions cut 1 base from V and 2 bases from J, with 7 bases between. The CDR3 has 14 amino acids. Germline values: CDR1 LNHDA, CDR2 SQIVND (reference sequence). The CDR3: CASSIGLVTDTQYF. In DNA form, the CDR3 reads TGTGCCAGTAGTATAGGACTTGTCACAGATACGCAGTATTTT.

This rearrangement joins TRBV11-2 to TRBJ2-1; 7 nucleotides line up with TRBD1. The CDR3 is 15 residues long. CDR1 SGHAT and CDR2 FQNNGV come from the germline V gene. The ends lost 4 bases at V and 5 bases at J; junction bases unmatched: 8. The CDR3 loop reads CASSSIGQEDNEQFF. Here the CDR3 DNA reads TGTGCCAGCAGCTCTATAGGACAGGAGGACAATGAGCAGTTCTTC.

The chain joins TRBV9 to TRBJ2-1; 11 bases map to TRBD2. The V and J ends lost 9 bases and 4 bases, in that order; junction bases with no gene match: 12. Germline CDR1 is SGDLS and CDR2 is YYNGEE. The CDR3 spans 16 residues. The CDR3 sequence is CATSISGTSGYNEQFF. The CDR3 coding sequence is TGTGCCACGTCCATTTCAGGGACTAGCGGTTACAATGAGCAGTTCTTC.

The chain couples TRBV28 to TRBJ1-6; a weak D match, TRBD1 (6 bases). Germline CDR1 and CDR2: MDHEN and SYDVKM. With 6 bases removed from V and 10 bases from J, the gap between germline ends came to 19 bases. The CDR3 sequence is 15 residues long. The CDR3 region is CASRRPGTGGSPLHF. CDR3 DNA sequence: TGTGCCAGCAGACGACCCGGGACGGGGGGCTCACCCCTCCACTTT.

J is TRBJ2-1 and V is TRBV19; a weak D match, TRBD2 (6 bases). This CDR3 contains 16 residues. The V gene's germline CDR1 is LNHDA and CDR2 SQIVND (reference sequence). V was pared by 4 bases and J by 4 bases, with 17 bases between. CDR3 loop: CASSNRRVAYYNEQFF. DNA for the CDR3: TGTGCCAGTAGTAACCGGAGGGTCGCTTATTACAATGAGCAGTTCTTC.

The chain has TRBV12-5 and TRBJ2-3; 10 nucleotides line up with TRBD2. The CDR3 is 17 residues long. Germline V gene sequence: CDR1 LGHNT, CDR2 FRNRAP. Trimming cost V 0 bases and J 1 base; bases outside gene matches: 4. The CDR3 nucleotides read TGTGCTAGTGGTTTGGTGGTTCTAGCGGGAGGCACAGATACGCAGTATTTT. Translated, it gives CASGLVVLAGGTDTQYF.

V usage is TRBV19 and J usage is TRBJ2-1; TRBD2 matches at 11 bases. J gave up 4 bases and V 7 bases, and 12 bases lay outside the gene matches. The germline gives CDR1 LNHDA, CDR2 SQIVND (reference sequence). There are 17 residues in the CDR3. CDR3 sequence: CASTPGRGTSGYNEQFF. CDR3 bases: TGTGCCAGTACCCCGGGACGCGGGACTAGCGGATACAATGAGCAGTTCTTC.

The chain employs TRBV21-1 and TRBJ1-1; the D segment call TRBD1 is taken from the table without a DNA check. TRBV21-1 is termed a pseudogene. The CDR3 has 17 residues. The CDR3 coding sequence is TGTGCCAGCAGCAAAGGAGCCCCAGGGGAAGCGAACACTGAAGCTTTCTTT. It yields the protein CASSKGAPGEANTEAFF.

V is TRBV18 and J is TRBJ1-5; D is uncertain. The CDR3 has 16 residues. The V gene's germline CDR1 is KGHSH and CDR2 LQKENI. The V and J ends lost 2 bases and 2 bases respectively, with 13 bases between them. The CDR3, as DNA: TGTGCCAGCTCACCATCCCCGGGAGCGGGCAATCAGCCCCAGCATTTT. Residues: CASSPSPGAGNQPQHF.

The chain is built from TRBV3-1 (or the pseudogene TRBV3-2) and TRBJ2-1; the D gene is possibly TRBD2 (5 bases). Looked up from germline, CDR1 is LGHDT and CDR2 is YNNKEL (reference sequence). V lost 0 bases, J lost 8 bases, and 11 bases lay in between. The length of the CDR3 is 14 residues. The DNA for the CDR3 is TGTGCCAGCAGCCAAGAAGAGGGCTCCCATGAGCAGTTCTTC. Residues: CASSQEEGSHEQFF.

The genes are TRBV29-1 and TRBJ2-7; 8 positions agree with TRBD1. With 8 bases clipped from V and 4 bases from J, the junction kept 4 bases outside the gene matches. The CDR3 length is 11 residues. Germline V CDR1 and CDR2: SQVTM, ANQGSEA. CDR3 residues: CSFRTGYEQYF. CDR3 bases: TGCAGCTTCCGGACAGGGTACGAGCAGTACTTC.

The genes are TRBV19 and TRBJ2-4; 8 positions match TRBD1. There are 17 residues in the CDR3. V dropped 5 bases and J dropped 0; count of bases not matched to a gene: 9. Germline assignment: CDR1 LNHDA and CDR2 SQIVND (reference sequence). The CDR3 DNA follows: TGTGCCAGTAGTCTACAGGGGGGCCCTCTAGCCAAAAACATTCAGTACTTC. Protein sequence: CASSLQGGPLAKNIQYF.

The chain recombines TRBV28 with TRBJ1-5, with D tentatively TRBD1 (5 bases). Germline CDR1 reads MDHEN; CDR2 reads SYDVKM. V lost 6 bases and J lost 4, with 16 bases in between. The CDR3 has 15 residues. The CDR3 region has the DNA TGTGCCAGCAGCCTCCGGGGGGAACGTAATCAGCCCCAGCATTTT. Translating it yields CASSLRGERNQPQHF.

The chain recombines TRBV2 with TRBJ1-6; tentatively, D is TRBD1 (6 bases). This CDR3 region has 15 residues. Germline V gives CDR1 SNHLY, CDR2 FYNNEI. Between the trimmed V and J ends, which lost 2 bases and 5 bases, there was a span of 10 bases. CDR3 DNA: TGTGCCAGCAGTGAAAGGGGGAACAATAATTCACCCCTCCACTTT. Translation gives CASSERGNNNSPLHF.

This chain uses TRBV30 with TRBJ1-6, with 7 bases fitting TRBD1. The CDR3 consists of 13 residues. With 1 base clipped from V and 8 bases from J, the junction kept 2 bases outside the gene matches. Germline CDR1 reads GTSNPN; CDR2 reads SVGIG (reference sequence). CDR3 DNA: TGTGCCTGGAGTGGACAGGGCCATTCACCCCTCCACTTT. Its protein product is CAWSGQGHSPLHF.

This chain uses TRBV6-5 with TRBJ1-4; perhaps TRBD1 as D (5 bases). Germline CDR1 is MNHEY and CDR2 is SVGAGI. This CDR3 contains 12 residues. Deletions cut 9 bases from V and 8 bases from J, with 13 bases between. Here the CDR3 reads CASQGVREKLFF. The CDR3 DNA reads TGTGCCAGTCAGGGCGTACGGGAAAAACTGTTTTTT.

The rearrangement links TRBV7-2 to TRBJ2-7; 10 bases align to TRBD2. Looked up from germline, CDR1 is SGHTA and CDR2 is FQGNSA. The CDR3 extends over 15 amino acids. J was trimmed by 1 base and V by 6 bases; bases with no gene match: 6. The CDR3 DNA is TGTGCCAGCAGTCTCGGACTAGCGGAATCCTACGAGCAGTACTTC. Its protein is CASSLGLAESYEQYF.